The clone carrying this T cell receptor beta chain showed up just a few times. Its antigen is not known. V was clipped by 7 bases and J by 0 bases, with 10 bases between them. The CDR3 runs to 14 residues. This specimen belongs to a study of CD8 T cells in ankylosing spondylitis. General study results and limits: Ankylosing spondylitis blood appeared to be characterized by a TCR beta motif of several highly homologous variants.

Quantitative 5'-RACE with molecular barcodes was used to make the TCR beta libraries. TCRdb re-derived calls from the 5' RACE reads in MiXCR, one entry per CDR3 protein. The repertoire holds under 950,000 distinct CDR3 sequences, over 15% seen once, with around 19% in the top ten. The TCR sequence derives from a male donor with ankylosing spondylitis. The chain has TRBV12-3 or TRBV12-4 and TRBJ1-5, with D possibly TRBD1 on 5 matching bases. The source material was blood, either unsorted or a sorted T cell fraction (not recorded which). For the CDR3, the DNA is TGTGCCAGCACCTCACAGGTTAGCAATCAGCCCCAGCATTTT. Protein product: CASTSQVSNQPQHF.